This note documents a single T cell receptor (beta chain) sequence. Its binding antigen is unknown. One base away there is no much larger clone; base qualities are not given. The data were taken from a study of PD-1 blockade in classical Hodgkin lymphoma (dated by TCRdb to 2020 to 2022). As for the study more broadly: Nivolumab dosing was 3 mg/kg intravenously every 2 weeks, continuing until either disease progression or unacceptable toxicity. The study used TCR beta sequencing and CyTOF to define a peripheral blood immune signature of response to PD-1 blockade in classical Hodgkin lymphoma. Summary of the overall study and its limitations: Trial patients with a complete response had baseline diversity similar to that of newly diagnosed patients, while partial responders and progressors had significantly lower diversity. CD4+ but not CD8+ TCR diversity rose significantly by C4D1 (p=0.0027 vs p=0.16), most apparent in complete responders (p=0.02). Only a single clinical trial cohort was studied, and what caused the repertoire differences, possibly disease activity or prior therapy, remained undefined. Baseline TCR diversity was reported as lower in newly diagnosed patients than in healthy donors, and lower still in relapsed/refractory patients. Diversity was lower in patients who began nivolumab less than 1 year after ASCT, so these patients were left out of later analyses to avoid confounding by immune reconstitution.

What this sample's time point label stands for: cycle 4 day 1 (C4D1), after more than five weeks of nivolumab. All trial patients had relapsed after autologous stem cell transplantation, with cohorts A, B and C differing in prior brentuximab vedotin exposure. The trial cohort was composed of roughly 60 patients with relapsed/refractory classical Hodgkin lymphoma, for whom complete response, partial response or progressive disease was recorded as best overall response. Single-agent nivolumab was administered to trial patients in the multi-cohort phase II CheckMate 205 trial. Best overall response was determined by an independent review committee according to the 2007 International Working Group response criteria. Trial PBMCs were obtained immediately prior to nivolumab initiation (C1D1) and on therapy at cycle 2 day 1 and cycle 4 day 1. Peripheral blood was collected in 8 mL Vacutainer Cell Preparation Tubes, from which PBMCs were isolated by centrifugation and then cryopreserved.

Genomic DNA was isolated using the Qiagen DNeasy kit from unsorted PBMCs as well as from negatively selected CD4+ and CD8+ fractions. Using primers that anneal to V and J segments, immunoSEQ multiplex PCR amplified the TCR beta CDR3 regions. A synthetic immune receptor repertoire was used to minimize amplification bias, and any residual bias was removed computationally once sequencing was done. Turning to the authors' computational methods: Repertoire diversity was quantified as the Shannon entropy index using custom Python scripts. Unsorted, CD4+ and CD8+ repertoires were examined separately, except in combined analyses, for which CD4+ and CD8+ sequences were merged in silico. Clonal expansion was defined as at least a 2-fold frequency increase after treatment relative to C1D1, with a pseudocount of 0.5 for undetected baseline clones. Clones with 0 or 1 copy at C1D1 were classified as singleton clones, and clones with 2 or more copies were classified as non-singleton clones. Clones expanded in unsorted samples were labelled as CD4+, CD8+ or unknown by matching protein sequences in sorted samples from the same patient. Wilcoxon tests on paired samples were used to test changes in diversity from C1D1 to C4D1. The source is immuneACCESS, and TCRdb retained only in-frame sequences with V and J called. Part of the clones is not carried over; for the studies checked, unresolved V genes explain less than half of this, and the remainder is unexplained. The DNA was the basis for D and trimming; V, J and clone size are from that table. The sample table holds tens of thousands of clones, of which about three quarters were seen once. The ten largest clones add up to 37% of the sample.

The source material was peripheral blood mononuclear cells (PBMCs), sampled before the fourth cycle of nivolumab. The TCR was taken from a human donor with classical Hodgkin lymphoma.

In nucleotide form, the sequence is TGTGCCAGCAGTTACTCTTGGGCCTACGAGCAGTACTTC. This gives the protein CASSYSWAYEQYF. This receptor chain uses TRBV6-5 and TRBJ2-7, with no confident D gene call. V is shortened by 0 bases, J by 2 bases, and the region joining them spans 5 bases. The CDR3 goes from the cysteine to the phenylalanine over 13 residues. Only CDR3 DNA is held: 39 bases, read in frame from base 1. CDR1 and CDR2 (MNHEY, SVGAGI) derive from the germline V gene.